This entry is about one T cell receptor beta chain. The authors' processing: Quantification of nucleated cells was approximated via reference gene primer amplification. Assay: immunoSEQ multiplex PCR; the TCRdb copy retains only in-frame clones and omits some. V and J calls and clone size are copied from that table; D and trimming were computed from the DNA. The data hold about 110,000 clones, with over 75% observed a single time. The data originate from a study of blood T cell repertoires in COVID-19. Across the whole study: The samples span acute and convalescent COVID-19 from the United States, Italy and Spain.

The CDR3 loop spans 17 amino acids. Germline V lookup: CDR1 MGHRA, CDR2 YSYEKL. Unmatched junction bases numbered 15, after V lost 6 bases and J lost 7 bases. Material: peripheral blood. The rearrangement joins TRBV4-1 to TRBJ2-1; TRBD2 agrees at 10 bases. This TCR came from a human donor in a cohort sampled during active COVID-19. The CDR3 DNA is TGCGCCAGCAGTCTTCCAGTAGCGGGGGGCCGGGGTAATGAGCAGTTCTTC. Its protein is CASSLPVAGGRGNEQFF.